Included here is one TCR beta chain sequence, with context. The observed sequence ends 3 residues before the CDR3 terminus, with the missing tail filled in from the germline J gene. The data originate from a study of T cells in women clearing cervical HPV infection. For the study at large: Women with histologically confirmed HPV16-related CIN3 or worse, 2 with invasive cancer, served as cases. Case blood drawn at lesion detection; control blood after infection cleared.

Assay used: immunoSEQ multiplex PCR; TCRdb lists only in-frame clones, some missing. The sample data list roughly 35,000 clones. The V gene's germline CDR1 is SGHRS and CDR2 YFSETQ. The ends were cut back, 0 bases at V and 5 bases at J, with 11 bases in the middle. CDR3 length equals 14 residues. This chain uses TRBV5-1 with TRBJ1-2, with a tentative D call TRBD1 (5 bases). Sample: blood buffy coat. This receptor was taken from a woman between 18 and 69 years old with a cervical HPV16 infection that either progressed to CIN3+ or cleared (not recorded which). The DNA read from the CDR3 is TGCGCCAGCAGCTTGGAGGTAGGGACTTATGGC. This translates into CASSLEVGTYG. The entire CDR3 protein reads CASSLEVGTYGYTF.